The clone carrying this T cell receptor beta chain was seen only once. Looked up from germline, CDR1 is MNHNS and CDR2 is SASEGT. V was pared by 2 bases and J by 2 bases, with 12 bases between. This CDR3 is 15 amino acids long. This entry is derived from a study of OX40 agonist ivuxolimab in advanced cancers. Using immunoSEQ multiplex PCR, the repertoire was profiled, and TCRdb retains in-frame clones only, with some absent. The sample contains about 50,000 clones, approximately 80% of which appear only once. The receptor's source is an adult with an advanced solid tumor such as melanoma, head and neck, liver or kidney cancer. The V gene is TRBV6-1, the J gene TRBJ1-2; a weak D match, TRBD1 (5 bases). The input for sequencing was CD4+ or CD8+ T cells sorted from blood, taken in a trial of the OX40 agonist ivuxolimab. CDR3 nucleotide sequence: TGTGCCAGCAGTGAAACGACAGTGGGCAACTATGGCTACACCTTC. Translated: CASSETTVGNYGYTF.